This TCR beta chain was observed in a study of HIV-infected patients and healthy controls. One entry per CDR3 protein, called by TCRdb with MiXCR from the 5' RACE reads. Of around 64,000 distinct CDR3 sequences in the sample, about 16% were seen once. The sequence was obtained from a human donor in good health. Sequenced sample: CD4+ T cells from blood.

The CDR3 reads CASRRDTPSEQYF. The CDR3 DNA is TGTGCCAGCAGGAGGGATACACCATCCGAGCAGTACTTC. The chain links TRBV2 to TRBJ2-7; the D gene is possibly TRBD2 (5 bases). The germline CDR1 and CDR2 sequences are SNHLY and FYNNEI. The CDR3 sequence is 13 residues long. The V gene lost 6 bases and the J gene lost 6 bases, with 15 bases spanning the gap.